This TCR beta chain appears in the sequencing data of a study of OX40 agonist ivuxolimab in advanced cancers. For the study at large: Ivuxolimab, which patients received intravenously every 2 weeks, was dosed at 0.01 to 10 mg/kg. Findings and caveats of the study: Antigen specificity of clonally expanded peripheral T cells was not established. Partial responders at 0.1-3.0 mg/kg showed near-lowest clonal expansion.

CDR1 and CDR2 from the germline V gene are MNHNY and SVGAGI (reference sequence). The CDR3 totals 16 residues. V shed 0 bases and J 8 bases; nucleotides not matched to a gene: 9. The protocol was immunoSEQ multiplex PCR, while the TCRdb copy is restricted to in-frame clones and leaves out a portion. The table lists around 100,000 clones, about 90% of them singletons, with approximately 0.16% in the top ten. A remark on this clone: Its antigen is as yet unknown.

The chain carries TRBV6-6 and TRBJ2-1; 8 bases agree with TRBD1. This TCR was recovered from an adult with an advanced solid tumor such as melanoma, head and neck, liver or kidney cancer. Sample: CD4+ or CD8+ T cells sorted from blood, taken in a trial of the OX40 agonist ivuxolimab. The DNA for the CDR3 is TGTGCCAGCAGTTACTCGGGCAGGGGGCTTGGGGATGAGCAGTTCTTC. It encodes CASSYSGRGLGDEQFF.